This passage covers 9 T cell receptor delta chains from one sample sequenced in a study of gammadelta T cells in human blood. TCRdb reapplied CATT to the RT-PCR reads. Of 210 or so delta-chain clones listed, about 10% are singletons. The specimen sequenced was non-Vgamma9Vdelta2 gamma-delta T cells from cord blood. The receptor set was obtained from a newborn.

In its sample, this clone was seen a few times. This may arise from a read error, as a much more abundant clone is one base away. The chain combines TRDV2 with TRDJ1, with 7 nucleotides matching TRDD3. In germline, CDR1 is GEAIGNYY, CDR2 EKD. The CDR3 runs 15 residues. The ends lost 0 bases at V and 3 bases at J; junction bases unmatched: 6. The CDR3 here is CACDTGGSWSDKLIF. Written as DNA, the CDR3 is TGTGCCTGTGACACCGGGGGATCCTGGTCCGATAAACTCATCTTT.

In the case of this clone: A far larger clone is a single base away, which makes a read error likely. Distinct nucleotide sequences in the sample also encode this CDR3. J is TRDJ1 and V is TRDV1, with D tentatively TRDD3 (6 bases). This CDR3 is built from 16 residues. The V gene's germline CDR1 is TSWWSYY and CDR2 QGS. CDR3 in DNA: TGTGCGCTTGGGCCGTATCGGGCTCCGGGATACGATAAACTCATCTTT. Translating it yields CALGPYRAPGYDKLIF.

With regard to this clone: This may be a read error, as it is one base from a much larger clone. Other DNA sequences in this sample translate to the same CDR3. The rearrangement uses TRDV1 and TRDJ1; 7 bases match TRDD2. The J segment lost 2 bases and the V segment lost 5 bases, leaving 20 bases of the junction unmatched. The CDR3 has 19 residues. Germline V gene sequence: CDR1 TSWWSYY, CDR2 QGS. CDR3 loop: CALGNPPSSLGTKTDKLIF. The CDR3 nucleotides read TGTGCTCTTGGGAACCCACCTTCCTCCTTGGGGACCAAGACCGATAAACTCATCTTT.

Note on this clone: A far more abundant clone sits one base away, making this likely a read error. The rearrangement uses TRAV29/DV5 and TRDJ1; 8 nucleotides match TRDD3. The J gene comes from matching the DNA to germline here; TCRdb lacks it. Germline V gene sequence: CDR1 NSMFDY, CDR2 ISSIKDK. With V trimmed by 0 bases and J by 0 bases, 19 bases remained unmatched. The CDR3 spans 20 residues. CDR3 sequence reads: CAASAPGDILNHSYTDKLIF. For the CDR3, the DNA is TGTGCAGCAAGCGCGCCGGGGGATATCTTAAACCACTCGTACACCGATAAACTCATCTTT.

This chain uses TRDV3 with TRDJ1; 9 positions agree with TRDD3. No J gene is reported in TCRdb; it was inferred here by comparing the DNA with germline. The CDR3 runs 15 residues. Germline CDR1 and CDR2: TVYSNPD and GDNSRS (reference sequence). After removal of 2 bases from V and 0 bases from J, the junction contained 7 bases not matched to a gene. CDR3 protein: CAFGRAGGYTDKLIF. The CDR3 DNA sequence: TGTGCCTTTGGGCGAGCTGGGGGATACACCGATAAACTCATCTTT.

Details on this clone: A far larger clone is just one base off, so this is likely a read error. The chain links TRDV1 to TRDJ4; no clear D gene. Germline V gene data show CDR1 as TSWWSYY and CDR2 as QGS. CDR3 length: 12 residues. Trimming removed 2 bases at V and 3 bases at J, with 7 bases between. DNA for the CDR3: TGTGCTCTTGGGGAATGGAAGCGACCCCTGATCTTT. Residues: CALGEWKRPLIF.

By share, this clone counts as hyperexpanded. This sequence joins TRDV1 and TRDJ3; the match to TRDD3 covers 10 bases. The CDR3 sequence is 18 residues long. Germline values: CDR1 TSWWSYY, CDR2 QGS. With 2 bases clipped from V and 2 bases from J, the junction kept 3 bases outside the gene matches. CDR3 loop: CALGEWGILTWDTRQMFF. CDR3 coding DNA: TGTGCTCTTGGGGAATGGGGGATACTAACCTGGGACACCCGACAGATGTTTTTC.

With regard to this clone: With only one base between it and a far larger clone, this is likely a read error. This chain connects TRDV1 to TRDJ3; D might be TRDD3 (5 bases). Germline V gene lookup returns CDR1 TSWWSYY and CDR2 QGS. The length of the CDR3 is 15 residues. In nucleotides, the CDR3 is TGTGCTCTTGGGGAACCCCCCTGGGTCACCCGACAGATGTTTTTC. It is translated as CALGEPPWVTRQMFF.

This clone is hyperexpanded. The same CDR3 is also encoded by other DNA sequences in this sample. V and J are TRDV1 and TRDJ1; 8 nucleotides align to TRDD3. Germline-derived CDR1 and CDR2 are TSWWSYY and QGS. V shed 9 bases, J shed 2 bases, and the junction held 14 bases outside the gene matches. The length of the CDR3 is 16 residues. CDR3 DNA: TGTGCTCTCACTGGGATACGCTTGCCTACAACCGATAAACTCATCTTT. Translating it yields CALTGIRLPTTDKLIF.